A single sample gave rise to the 29 T cell receptor beta chains below, sequenced in a study of shared clonotypes between healthy human individuals (dated by TCRdb to the early 2020s). The library was prepared using the immunoSEQ multiplex PCR assay. Imported from immuneACCESS, the table was reduced by TCRdb to in-frame sequences with V and J called. These copies leave out some clones; in studies compared against another copy, an unresolved V gene accounts for under half, and the cause of the remainder is not known. Within this sample are around 650,000 clones, with approximately 96% of them counted one time only. The ten largest clones represent 0.11% of the sample. CD8 naive samples consisted of CD45RO-negative cells that were positively selected for CCR7, yielding a CD45RA+CCR7+ population without TemRA cells. Material for sequencing was naive CD8+ T cells sorted from blood. The cell subset or site tag for this specimen amounts to: CD45RA+CCR7+. The receptors here all came from a woman in her 30s in good health.

In this sample, this clone turned up once. The chain has TRBV16 and TRBJ1-1; D is perhaps TRBD1 (5 bases). The CDR3 consists of 15 residues. Per the germline V gene, CDR1 is KGHSY and CDR2 is FQNENV. V was pared by 2 bases and J by 7 bases, with 17 bases between. The CDR3 sequence is CASSQTPGPYREAFF. DNA for the CDR3: TGTGCCAGCAGCCAAACCCCGGGGCCATACCGTGAAGCTTTCTTT.

V is TRBV6-1 and J is TRBJ2-1; the D is unclear. V was clipped by 0 bases and J by 7 bases, with 7 bases between them. Germline CDR1 MNHNS, CDR2 SASEGT. CDR3 length equals 13 residues. CDR3 coding DNA: TGTGCCAGCAGTGAAGCCCTTTATAATGAGCAGTTCTTC. Protein product: CASSEALYNEQFF.

This sequence joins TRBV13 and TRBJ2-1; 7 nucleotides match TRBD2. The V and J ends lost 2 bases and 3 bases, in that order; junction bases with no gene match: 1. The CDR3 length is 14 residues. The germline V gene encodes CDR1 PRHDT and CDR2 FYEKMQ (reference sequence). CDR3: CASSLPSGYNEQFF. The CDR3 DNA reads TGTGCCAGCAGCTTACCTAGCGGCTACAATGAGCAGTTCTTC.

The chain is built from TRBV4-1 and TRBJ1-5; no clear D. This CDR3 contains 15 residues. CDR1 and CDR2 from the germline V gene are MGHRA and YSYEKL. Trimming left V 6 bases short and J 0 bases short, with 12 bases between. This chain's CDR3 is CASSSQKNSNQPQHF. CDR3 DNA sequence: TGCGCCAGCAGTAGTCAAAAGAATAGCAATCAGCCCCAGCATTTT.

Here the CDR3 DNA reads TGTGCCAGCAGCTTAGAGTCAGTCCAGTTCTTC. It translates to CASSLESVQFF. This chain connects TRBV5-6 to TRBJ2-1; D ambiguous. V was trimmed by 2 bases and J by 13 bases, leaving 10 bases between them. This CDR3 comprises 11 residues. CDR1 is SGHDT and CDR2 is YYEEEE in the germline V gene. Using reference TRBV5-6 and TRBJ2-1 for the parts outside the CDR3, the full variable domain is DAGVTQSPTHLIKTRGQQVTLRCSPKSGHDTVSWYQQALGQGPQFIFQYYEEEERQRGNFPDRFSGHQFPNYSSELNVNALLLGDSALYLCASSLESVQFFGPGTRLTVL.

The genes are TRBV7-9 and TRBJ2-1; D is ambiguous. V gave up 4 bases and J gave up 7 bases, with 8 bases separating them. There are 12 residues in the CDR3. In germline, CDR1 is SEHNR, CDR2 FQNEAQ (reference sequence). The CDR3 spells CASSSIWNEQFF. CDR3 nucleotide sequence: TGTGCCAGCAGCTCTATTTGGAATGAGCAGTTCTTC.

This clone occurred once. The chain carries TRBV4-1 and TRBJ2-1, with TRBD2 matching over 14 bases. CDR1 MGHRA and CDR2 YSYEKL come from the germline V gene. This CDR3 region has 18 residues. Trimming removed 1 base from V and 4 bases from J; junction bases left unmatched: 6. CDR3 DNA: TGCGCCAGCAGCCAAGTTCTCTGGACTAGCGGGAGGTACAATGAGCAGTTCTTC. This codes for CASSQVLWTSGRYNEQFF.

CDR3: CASTHTTGLYYGYTF. CDR3 sequence (DNA): TGTGCCAGCACTCACACCACGGGACTCTACTATGGCTACACCTTC. The chain employs TRBV25-1 and TRBJ1-2, with D perhaps matching TRBD1 (5 bases). Trimming removed 7 bases from V and 3 bases from J, with 18 bases in between. There are 15 residues in the CDR3. Germline V gives CDR1 MGHDK, CDR2 SYGVNS.

The CDR3 DNA follows: TGTGCCAGTACCAAGTATGTACTAGCCTTCGACAATGAGCAGTTCTTC. As protein: CASTKYVLAFDNEQFF. The chain uses TRBV19 and TRBJ2-1; weak D call: TRBD2 (6 bases). The CDR3 runs to 16 residues. V shed 7 bases and J shed 5 bases, with 21 bases lying between them. The germline gives CDR1 LNHDA, CDR2 SQIVND (reference sequence).

The V and J genes are TRBV6-1 and TRBJ2-1; no reliable D call. The CDR3 has 15 amino acids. Deletions cut 7 bases from V and 0 bases from J, with 13 bases between. Germline CDR1 is MNHNS and CDR2 is SASEGT. The CDR3 coding sequence is TGTGCCAGCACTGAGCGACCAAGCTCCTACAATGAGCAGTTCTTC. Amino acid sequence: CASTERPSSYNEQFF.

The chain employs TRBV9 and TRBJ2-3; D assignment may be TRBD1 or TRBD2 (6 bases each). The CDR3 loop spans 15 amino acids. CDR1 is SGDLS, CDR2 YYNGEE, per germline. Trimming cost V 7 bases and J 2 bases, with 17 bases left between them. CDR3 sequence reads: CASAGKGGTTDTQYF. Here the CDR3 DNA reads TGTGCCAGCGCTGGGAAAGGGGGGACCACAGATACGCAGTATTTT.

The chain couples TRBV15 to TRBJ2-5; D is perhaps TRBD1 (5 bases). CDR1 is LNHNV, CDR2 YYDKDF, per germline (reference sequence). CDR3 length: 15 amino acids. V was cut by 1 base and J by 2 bases, with 11 bases left in between. CDR3 residues: CATSRVVRGQETQYF. The CDR3 DNA reads TGTGCCACCAGCAGAGTAGTTAGGGGACAAGAGACCCAGTACTTC.

The chain has TRBV5-1 and TRBJ2-5, with 9 bases fitting TRBD1. TRBJ2-7 explains the end of the DNA better; the J call may be wrong. The germline gives CDR1 SGHRS, CDR2 YFSETQ. CDR3 length: 15 amino acids. CDR3 amino acids: CASSPVGTGSYEQYF. The DNA for the CDR3 is TGCGCCAGCAGCCCGGTCGGGACAGGGTCCTACGAGCAGTACTTC.

J is TRBJ2-5 and V is TRBV25-1, with D possibly TRBD2 on 5 matching bases. CDR1 MGHDK and CDR2 SYGVNS come from the germline V gene. CDR3 length: 10 amino acids. The CDR3 nucleotides are TGTGCTACTAGAGTTGAGACCCAGTACTTC. Its translation: CATRVETQYF.

The chain is built from TRBV5-6 and TRBJ2-7; TRBD2 might be the D (5 bases). Trimming pared 0 bases from V and 5 bases from J, leaving 15 bases between. Looked up from germline, CDR1 is SGHDT and CDR2 is YYEEEE. The CDR3 length is 15 residues. The CDR3 is CASSLAIVVANEQYF. The CDR3, as DNA: TGTGCCAGCAGCTTGGCCATAGTAGTAGCGAACGAGCAGTACTTC.

The V and J genes are TRBV19 and TRBJ1-5; tentatively, D is TRBD1 (5 bases). V lost 0 bases and J lost 1, with 7 bases in between. Per germline, CDR1 LNHDA and CDR2 SQIVND (reference sequence). The CDR3 sequence is 15 residues long. Here the CDR3 reads CASSIDRESNQPQHF. The CDR3, as DNA: TGTGCCAGTAGTATAGACAGGGAAAGCAATCAGCCCCAGCATTTT.

A word on this clone: Other DNA sequences in the same sample also yield this CDR3. The rearrangement joins TRBV27 to TRBJ2-7, with 9 bases fitting TRBD2. The CDR3 loop spans 14 amino acids. Trimming removed 3 bases from V and 3 bases from J; junction bases left unmatched: 3. The germline gives CDR1 MNHEY, CDR2 SMNVEV (reference sequence). In nucleotides, the CDR3 is TGTGCCAGCAGTTTTGGGCGGGAGGGCTACGAGCAGTACTTC. It encodes CASSFGREGYEQYF.

The rearrangement joins TRBV6-5 to TRBJ2-7; D unresolved. The V gene lost 0 bases and the J gene lost 1 base, with 13 bases spanning the gap. CDR3 size: 16 residues. Germline CDR1 reads MNHEY; CDR2 reads SVGAGI. CDR3 bases: TGTGCCAGCAGTTACTCCTTCGCGACCAGGTCCTACGAGCAGTACTTC. The encoded protein is CASSYSFATRSYEQYF.

The chain uses TRBV6-6 and TRBJ1-1; D is unclear. The CDR3 is 15 residues long. Germline CDR1 MNHNY, CDR2 SVGAGI (reference sequence). V was clipped by 0 bases and J by 7 bases, with 15 bases between them. CDR3 DNA: TGTGCCAGCAGTTACTCGGCCAACCGTGGGGATGAAGCTTTCTTT. Residues: CASSYSANRGDEAFF.

The V and J genes are TRBV29-1 and TRBJ2-7; 11 bases match TRBD2. The CDR3 spans 17 residues. V trimming: 7 bases; J trimming: 5 bases; junction bases outside the gene matches: 19. Germline V CDR1 and CDR2: SQVTM, ANQGSEA. CDR3 region: CSAKGWIGASGRNEQYF. DNA for the CDR3: TGCAGCGCAAAAGGGTGGATTGGGGCTAGCGGGAGGAACGAGCAGTACTTC.

The V call is TRBV6-5, the J call TRBJ2-3; 12 nucleotides line up with TRBD2. CDR1 is MNHEY, CDR2 SVGAGI, per germline. V dropped 6 bases and J dropped 3; count of bases not matched to a gene: 4. The CDR3 is 15 residues long. CDR3 protein: CASSLTSGRTDTQYF. CDR3 sequence (DNA): TGTGCCAGCAGCCTTACTAGCGGGAGGACAGATACGCAGTATTTT.

Points on this clone: The same CDR3 is also encoded by other DNA sequences in this sample. The chain employs TRBV27 and TRBJ2-2; a weak D match, TRBD2 (5 bases). CDR1 and CDR2 (germline): MNHEY, SMNVEV (reference sequence). This CDR3 is 13 amino acids long. Trimming shortened V by 6 bases and J by 2 bases, and 7 bases separated the two germline ends. As DNA, the CDR3 is TGTGCCAGCAGCGGACTTAACACCGGGGAGCTGTTTTTT. Translated, it gives CASSGLNTGELFF.

J is TRBJ2-1 and V is TRBV9; tentatively, D is TRBD1 (6 bases). V dropped 4 bases and J dropped 1 base, with 12 bases sitting between them. CDR1 and CDR2 (germline): SGDLS, YYNGEE. CDR3 length equals 15 residues. This CDR3 is CASSLSRGSYNEQFF. CDR3 nucleotides: TGTGCCAGCAGCCTGTCCAGGGGTTCCTACAATGAGCAGTTCTTC.

The chain links TRBV29-1 to TRBJ2-7, with 8 bases matching TRBD1. The germline CDR1 and CDR2 sequences are SQVTM and ANQGSEA. Losses at the gene ends were 5 bases for V and 4 bases for J; bases not matched to a gene: 7. The length of the CDR3 is 13 residues. The CDR3, as DNA: TGCAGCGTTATCCGGACAGGGTTGTACGAGCAGTACTTC. Its translation: CSVIRTGLYEQYF.

This sequence joins TRBV5-6 and TRBJ1-1; the D is unclear. From germline, CDR1 is SGHDT and CDR2 YYEEEE. This CDR3 has 13 residues. V lost 4 bases and J lost 5, with 12 bases in between. The CDR3, as DNA: TGTGCCAGCAGCCTCGGTGGGGTTACTGAAGCTTTCTTT. Translation gives CASSLGGVTEAFF.

CDR3: CASIEQGNTEAFF. The CDR3, as DNA: TGTGCCAGCATCGAACAGGGGAACACTGAAGCTTTCTTT. This chain joins TRBV7-9 and TRBJ1-1; D perhaps matches TRBD1 (6 bases). This CDR3 is built from 13 residues. V lost 7 bases and J lost 1, with 10 bases in between. The V gene's germline CDR1 is SEHNR and CDR2 FQNEAQ (reference sequence).

This chain links TRBV29-1 with TRBJ1-4; D is perhaps TRBD1 (5 bases). Trimming shortened V by 4 bases and J by 4 bases, and 13 bases separated the two germline ends. Looked up from germline, CDR1 is SQVTM and CDR2 is ANQGSEA. The CDR3 is made up of 14 amino acids. The CDR3, as DNA: TGCAGCGTTGCCGAGGGGTACCGTAATGAAAAACTGTTTTTT. It specifies CSVAEGYRNEKLFF.

Here the CDR3 DNA reads TGTGCCAGCAGTTACTCGGATCGCTACGAGCAGTACTTC. Translation gives CASSYSDRYEQYF. The chain recombines TRBV6-5 with TRBJ2-5; no reliable D call. The J call may be wrong; the DNA end is better matched by TRBJ2-7. Germline V CDR1 and CDR2: MNHEY, SVGAGI. This CDR3 is 13 amino acids long.

The chain uses TRBV6-1 and TRBJ2-7, with D possibly matching TRBD1 (6 bases). This CDR3 spans 15 amino acids. Per germline, CDR1 MNHNS and CDR2 SASEGT. Trimming stripped 2 bases from V and 4 bases from J, with 15 bases between. CDR3 sequence reads: CASSESRGGDYEQYF. The CDR3 nucleotides read TGTGCCAGCAGTGAAAGTCGAGGGGGTGATTACGAGCAGTACTTC.